Each of the 7 T cell receptor beta chains below was sequenced from the same sample in a study of blood T cell repertoires in COVID-19. Generated by immunoSEQ multiplex PCR, the TCRdb table keeps only in-frame clones and is missing some. The sample lists some 210,000 clones; roughly four fifths were seen once. Input material: peripheral blood. The source is a woman aged 50 to 60 with active or convalescent COVID-19.

This chain connects TRBV7-6 to TRBJ2-4; 9 positions agree with TRBD2. The CDR3 sequence is 20 residues long. Per the germline V gene, CDR1 is SGHVS and CDR2 is FNYEAQ. The ends lost 5 bases at V and 3 bases at J; junction bases unmatched: 20. The CDR3, as DNA: TGTGCCAGCAGCACGTACAAAACGGGTAGCGGGGGAGGTGGCAAAAACATTCAGTACTTC. The encoded protein is CASSTYKTGSGGGGKNIQYF. Based on the CDR3 plus reference TRBV7-6 and TRBJ2-4, the full variable domain is GAGVSQSPRYKVTKRGQDVALRCDPISGHVSLYWYRQALGQGPEFLTYFNYEAQQDKSGLPNDRFSAERPEGSISTLTIQRTEQRDSAMYRCASSTYKTGSGGGGKNIQYFGAGTRLSVL.

The rearrangement uses TRBV24-1 and TRBJ2-6; no reliable D call. V was clipped by 8 bases and J by 4 bases, with 11 bases between them. The CDR3 consists of 14 residues. Germline V gene data show CDR1 as KGHDR and CDR2 as SFDVKD. The CDR3 is CATTPGSGANVLTF. For the CDR3, the DNA is TGTGCCACCACCCCCGGTTCCGGGGCCAACGTCCTGACTTTC.

For the CDR3, the DNA is TGTGCCACCAGCAGAGACGGACAGGGAAGGGAGGAAGGGGTCACAGATACGCAGTATTTT. Residues: CATSRDGQGREEGVTDTQYF. The J gene is TRBJ2-3, the V gene TRBV15; 8 nucleotides agree with TRBD1. The V and J ends lost 0 bases and 2 bases, in that order; junction bases with no gene match: 16. This CDR3 has 20 residues. Germline values: CDR1 LNHNV, CDR2 YYDKDF (reference sequence).

The chain is built from TRBV15 and TRBJ1-1; D unresolved. The V end lost 5 bases, the J end lost 7 bases, and 14 bases lay between the germline ends. CDR3 length: 13 residues. Germline CDR1 LNHNV, CDR2 YYDKDF (reference sequence). CDR3 in DNA: TGTGCCACCAGCCCGGGAGGCCGGGGTGAAGCTTTCTTT. Encoded protein: CATSPGGRGEAFF.

Note on this clone: Other DNA sequences in the same sample also yield this CDR3. The chain combines TRBV28 with TRBJ1-2; weak D call: TRBD1 (6 bases). V was cut by 6 bases and J by 4 bases, with 12 bases left in between. Germline CDR1 MDHEN, CDR2 SYDVKM. The CDR3 totals 13 residues. Written as DNA, the CDR3 is TGTGCCAGCAGCCCCGGACAGCCCTATGGCTACACCTTC. Protein sequence: CASSPGQPYGYTF.

CDR3 sequence reads: CASSSRQGLLGNTIYF. The DNA for the CDR3 is TGTGCCAGCAGTTCCCGACAGGGGCTCCTTGGAAACACCATATATTTT. V usage is TRBV28 and J usage is TRBJ1-3; 8 nucleotides align to TRBD1. V trimming: 4 bases; J trimming: 3 bases; junction bases outside the gene matches: 8. Per germline, CDR1 MDHEN and CDR2 SYDVKM. This CDR3 comprises 16 residues.

J is TRBJ1-2 and V is TRBV5-4; 9 bases line up with TRBD1. This CDR3 region has 15 residues. Germline loops: CDR1 SGHNT, CDR2 YYREEE (reference sequence). Trimming took 1 base from V and 13 from J; bases not matched to a gene: 14. The CDR3 loop is CASSLKKGQGAPVTF. DNA for the CDR3: TGTGCCAGCAGCTTGAAGAAGGGACAGGGTGCCCCGGTCACCTTC.